This T cell receptor (beta chain) derives from a study of blood T cell repertoires in COVID-19. The assay was immunoSEQ multiplex PCR, and TCRdb's table has in-frame clones only and misses some. The repertoire holds around 200,000 clones, with approximately 81% as singletons. This receptor was obtained from a person aged 65 to 85 with COVID-19, enrolled during active disease. Source material: peripheral blood.

This chain's CDR3 is CASSDRLSYNEQFF. In nucleotides, the CDR3 is TGTGCCAGCAGTGATCGACTCTCCTACAATGAGCAGTTCTTC. The chain uses TRBV25-1 and TRBJ2-1; D gene ambiguous. The CDR3 runs 14 residues. Germline V lookup: CDR1 MGHDK, CDR2 SYGVNS. V lost 3 bases and J lost 0, with 6 bases in between.